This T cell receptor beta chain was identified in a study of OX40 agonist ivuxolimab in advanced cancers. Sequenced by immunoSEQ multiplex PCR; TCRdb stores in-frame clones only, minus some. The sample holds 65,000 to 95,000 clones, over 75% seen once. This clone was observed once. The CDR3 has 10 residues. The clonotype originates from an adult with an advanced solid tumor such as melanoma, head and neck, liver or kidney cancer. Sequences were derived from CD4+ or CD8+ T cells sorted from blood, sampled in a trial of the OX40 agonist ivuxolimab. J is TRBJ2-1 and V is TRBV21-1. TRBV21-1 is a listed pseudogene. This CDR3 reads CASLPDEQFF. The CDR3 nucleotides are TGTGCCAGCTTACCCGATGAGCAGTTCTTC.